The 27 T cell receptor beta chains reported below all come from one sample, sequenced in a study of control samples from healthy donors and cancer patients. Repertoires were generated with immunoSEQ multiplex PCR, while TCRdb's copy carries only in-frame clones and drops some. The sample yields some 170,000 clones, approximately 94% seen once. The material sequenced was PBMCs. The receptor set was obtained from a man between 60 and 75 years old with colorectal cancer.

The chain couples TRBV28 to TRBJ1-2; 9 bases are shared with TRBD1. CDR3 length: 14 residues. Germline V gene data show CDR1 as MDHEN and CDR2 as SYDVKM. Losses at the gene ends were 4 bases for V and 5 bases for J; bases not matched to a gene: 5. In nucleotides, the CDR3 is TGTGCCAGCAGTTCCCCCGGACAGGGGTATGGCTACACCTTC. Protein product: CASSSPGQGYGYTF.

The rearrangement joins TRBV23-1 to TRBJ1-5; 8 nucleotides line up with TRBD1. TRBV23-1 is labeled an ORF, and its function is uncertain. J was trimmed by 2 bases and V by 3 bases; bases with no gene match: 21. This CDR3 spans 21 amino acids. CDR3 in amino acids: CASSQRQGPVPLYSGNQPQHF. The CDR3 DNA reads TGCGCCAGCAGTCAGAGACAGGGGCCTGTACCCTTATATAGCGGCAATCAGCCCCAGCATTTT.

The rearrangement uses TRBV14 and TRBJ2-5, with a weak D call TRBD2 (6 bases). This CDR3 has 15 residues. Trimming took off 1 base at V and 0 bases at J, with 9 bases between the two ends. CDR1 is SGHDN and CDR2 is FVKESK in the germline V gene. The CDR3 loop is CASSQVGGYQETQYF. CDR3 nucleotide sequence: TGTGCCAGCAGCCAAGTCGGGGGTTACCAAGAGACCCAGTACTTC.

This clone has more than one count but fewer than ten. This chain joins TRBV5-1 and TRBJ2-5; the D gene is possibly TRBD1 (6 bases). This CDR3 comprises 14 residues. Germline assignment: CDR1 SGHRS and CDR2 YFSETQ. With 5 bases removed from V and 2 bases from J, the gap between germline ends came to 13 bases. The CDR3 spells CASRTGQLQETQYF. DNA of the CDR3: TGCGCCAGCAGAACCGGACAGCTGCAAGAGACCCAGTACTTC.

The CDR3: CASSFETGSGNTIYF. The CDR3 DNA reads as TGTGCCAGCAGCTTCGAGACAGGCTCTGGAAACACCATATATTTT. The chain combines TRBV5-4 with TRBJ1-3; D perhaps matches TRBD1 (6 bases). This CDR3 comprises 15 residues. CDR1 SGHNT and CDR2 YYREEE come from the germline V gene (reference sequence). Trimming shortened V by 2 bases and J by 0 bases, and 9 bases separated the two germline ends.

This chain connects TRBV5-1 to TRBJ1-1, with unresolved D. CDR3 size: 14 residues. CDR1 is SGHRS, CDR2 YFSETQ, per germline. Trimming left V 1 base short and J 1 base short, with 8 bases between. CDR3 amino acids: CASSLQTSNTEAFF. CDR3 DNA: TGCGCCAGCAGCTTGCAGACCTCGAACACTGAAGCTTTCTTT.

This chain uses TRBV3-1 (or the pseudogene TRBV3-2) with TRBJ1-6; D not resolved. The ends were cut back, 1 base at V and 6 bases at J, with 1 base in the middle. Looked up from germline, CDR1 is LGHDT and CDR2 is YNNKEL (reference sequence). This CDR3 has 12 amino acids. The chain's CDR3 is CASSQVNSPLHF. The CDR3 DNA is TGTGCCAGCAGCCAAGTTAATTCACCCCTCCACTTT.

The chain carries TRBV15 and TRBJ2-2; no clear D. Germline CDR1 is LNHNV and CDR2 is YYDKDF (reference sequence). The V end lost 1 base, the J end lost 0 bases, and 18 bases lay between the germline ends. The CDR3 loop spans 19 amino acids. CDR3 loop: CATSRGSPDGYANTGELFF. The CDR3 region has the DNA TGTGCCACCAGCAGAGGGAGCCCCGACGGCTATGCGAACACCGGGGAGCTGTTTTTT.

The CDR3 loop reads CASINGGRGVLYGYTF. The CDR3 DNA sequence: TGTGCCAGCATTAACGGCGGCAGGGGTGTTCTCTATGGCTACACCTTC. V is TRBV14 and J is TRBJ1-2; maybe TRBD1 (6 bases). The V gene lost 7 bases and the J gene lost 4 bases, with 22 bases spanning the gap. Germline V CDR1 and CDR2: SGHDN, FVKESK. The CDR3 is made up of 16 amino acids. The whole variable domain, filled in from reference TRBV14 and TRBJ1-2, reads EAGVTQFPSHSVIEKGQTVTLRCDPISGHDNLYWYRRVMGKEIKFLLHFVKESKQDESGMPNNRFLAERTGGTYSTLKVQPAELEDSGVYFCASINGGRGVLYGYTFGSGTRLTVV.

The V and J genes are TRBV9 and TRBJ2-5, with D unresolved. This CDR3 is built from 14 residues. Germline CDR1 reads SGDLS; CDR2 reads YYNGEE. The V gene lost 1 base and the J gene lost 2 bases, with 9 bases spanning the gap. The CDR3 reads CASSVWSTQETQYF. The CDR3 DNA reads TGTGCCAGCAGCGTATGGTCCACTCAAGAGACCCAGTACTTC.

The chain employs TRBV19 and TRBJ1-5, with D perhaps matching TRBD1 (5 bases). V was clipped by 4 bases and J by 15 bases, with 22 bases between them. CDR1 is LNHDA and CDR2 is SQIVND in the germline V gene (reference sequence). The CDR3 loop spans 14 amino acids. The CDR3 protein is CASSNRDDGYNRHF. The DNA of the CDR3 is TGTGCCAGTAGTAACCGGGACGATGGTTATAACCGGCATTTT.

The chain has TRBV19 and TRBJ2-5; possible D gene TRBD1, 5 bases. The CDR3 has 15 residues. Germline V CDR1 and CDR2: LNHDA, SQIVND (reference sequence). V was trimmed by 0 bases and J by 1 base, leaving 9 bases between them. The chain's CDR3 is CASSIDSRGQETQYF. DNA for the CDR3: TGTGCCAGTAGTATAGATAGTAGGGGCCAAGAGACCCAGTACTTC.

V gene TRBV5-6 combines with J gene TRBJ2-2; 9 bases fit TRBD1. The CDR3 has 16 amino acids. Germline V gives CDR1 SGHDT, CDR2 YYEEEE. The V and J ends lost 3 bases and 5 bases, in that order; junction bases with no gene match: 8. The CDR3 here is CASSWYRGPSTGELFF. As DNA, the CDR3 is TGTGCCAGCAGCTGGTACAGGGGGCCCTCAACCGGGGAGCTGTTTTTT.

The chain carries TRBV5-1 and TRBJ2-3, with no clear D. V was shortened by 3 bases and J by 4 bases, with 12 bases between the two germline ends. This CDR3 is built from 14 residues. Looked up from germline, CDR1 is SGHRS and CDR2 is YFSETQ. The CDR3 sequence: CASSSGLGADTQYF. DNA of the CDR3: TGCGCCAGCAGCTCGGGCCTCGGCGCAGATACGCAGTATTTT.

The CDR3 nucleotides read TGTGCCAGCAGAAACACCCAAGGGGGTAACTATGGCTACACCTTC. It codes for CASRNTQGGNYGYTF. The chain uses TRBV11-2 and TRBJ1-2; perhaps TRBD1 as D (6 bases). V was cut by 6 bases and J by 1 base, with 15 bases left in between. Germline V CDR1 and CDR2: SGHAT, FQNNGV. This CDR3 is built from 15 residues.

The CDR3 loop reads CASSLATGELFF. The CDR3 DNA is TGTGCCAGCAGCTTAGCTACCGGGGAGCTGTTTTTT. This chain connects TRBV7-9 to TRBJ2-2; D is unclear. The CDR3 sequence is 12 residues long. V was pared by 0 bases and J by 5 bases, with 1 base between. Germline CDR1 reads SEHNR; CDR2 reads FQNEAQ (reference sequence). Variable domain in full (rest from reference TRBV7-9 and TRBJ2-2): DTGVSQNPRHKITKRGQNVTFRCDPISEHNRLYWYRQTLGQGPEFLTYFQNEAQLEKSRLLSDRFSAERPKGSFSTLEIQRTEQGDSAMYLCASSLATGELFFGEGSRLTVL.

V is TRBV28 and J is TRBJ1-5; no clear D. The V end was cut by 2 bases, the J end by 7 bases, with 15 bases between. Germline CDR1 MDHEN, CDR2 SYDVKM. This CDR3 has 15 amino acids. The CDR3 coding sequence is TGTGCCAGCAGTTTAATTCCCAGCCTCGGGCAGCCCCAGCATTTT. Translation gives CASSLIPSLGQPQHF.

About this clone itself: This same CDR3 is encoded by further DNA sequences in the sample. The chain joins TRBV5-1 to TRBJ2-4; D is perhaps TRBD1 (6 bases). Germline values: CDR1 SGHRS, CDR2 YFSETQ. The germline V and J ends were trimmed by 4 bases and 0 bases, with 11 bases remaining between them. The CDR3 is 15 residues long. The CDR3 DNA sequence: TGCGCCAGCAGCCCAGGGGCCCTAGCCAAAAACATTCAGTACTTC. Its protein is CASSPGALAKNIQYF. The full variable domain, completed using reference TRBV5-1 and TRBJ2-4, is KAGVTQTPRYLIKTRGQQVTLSCSPISGHRSVSWYQQTPGQGLQFLFEYFSETQRNKGNFPGRFSGRQFSNSRSEMNVSTLELGDSALYLCASSPGALAKNIQYFGAGTRLSVL.

CDR3 sequence: CASSLVGGNHGYTF. The CDR3, as DNA: TGTGCCAGCAGCTTGGTTGGGGGGAATCATGGCTACACCTTC. The rearrangement uses TRBV5-4 and TRBJ1-2, with D possibly matching TRBD1 (5 bases). Germline CDR1 is SGHNT and CDR2 is YYREEE (reference sequence). V lost 0 bases to trimming and J lost 6 bases, with 12 bases between them. This CDR3 has 14 residues.

V is TRBV6-5 and J is TRBJ2-7; D uncertain. Looked up from germline, CDR1 is MNHEY and CDR2 is SVGAGI. The CDR3 loop spans 12 amino acids. V was cut by 5 bases and J by 5 bases, with 10 bases left in between. CDR3 DNA: TGTGCCAGCAGTCCAATGACCGACGAGCAGTACTTC. The encoded protein is CASSPMTDEQYF.

The chain uses TRBV7-2 and TRBJ1-1, with a weak D call TRBD1 (6 bases). The ends were cut back, 1 base at V and 4 bases at J, with 13 bases in the middle. The CDR3 is 15 amino acids. The germline CDR1 and CDR2 sequences are SGHTA and FQGNSA. CDR3 residues: CASSLGVQGGTEAFF. CDR3 DNA: TGTGCCAGCAGCTTAGGGGTACAGGGCGGCACTGAAGCTTTCTTT.

The V call is TRBV10-3, the J call TRBJ2-2, with a weak D call TRBD1 (6 bases). Germline lookup yields CDR1 ENHRY and CDR2 SYGVKD. The CDR3 consists of 13 residues. V lost 11 bases to trimming and J lost 0 bases, with 10 bases between them. The CDR3 protein is CASRDTNTGELFF. CDR3 DNA: TGTGCCTCCCGGGACACGAACACCGGGGAGCTGTTTTTT.

In this sample, this clone turned up once. The rearrangement joins TRBV24-1 to TRBJ1-4, with 10 bases matching TRBD1. Germline V gives CDR1 KGHDR, CDR2 SFDVKD. V dropped 4 bases and J dropped 7; count of bases not matched to a gene: 5. The CDR3 is made up of 15 amino acids. Here the CDR3 DNA reads TGTGCCACCAGTGAGTCCGGGACAGGGGTTGAAAAACTGTTTTTT. Translation gives CATSESGTGVEKLFF.

This sequence joins TRBV5-6 and TRBJ2-7; D may be TRBD2 (6 bases). The germline V gene has CDR1 SGHDT and CDR2 YYEEEE. The V end lost 1 base, the J end lost 5 bases, and 16 bases lay between the germline ends. The CDR3 sequence is 15 residues long. This CDR3 is CASSLQGLPANEQYF. The CDR3 coding sequence is TGTGCCAGCAGCTTGCAGGGACTCCCCGCCAACGAGCAGTACTTC.

CDR3 sequence (DNA): TGTGCTAGTGGTTTCGGGGTGAGCACAGATACGCAGTATTTT. Translated, it gives CASGFGVSTDTQYF. V and J are TRBV12-5 and TRBJ2-3; D might be TRBD2 (5 bases). The CDR3 consists of 14 residues. The ends were cut back, 3 bases at V and 0 bases at J, with 7 bases in the middle. The germline gives CDR1 LGHNT, CDR2 FRNRAP.

This chain joins TRBV14 and TRBJ1-4; 7 bases match TRBD1. V shed 3 bases and J 4 bases; nucleotides not matched to a gene: 5. The CDR3 sequence is 15 residues long. Per germline, CDR1 SGHDN and CDR2 FVKESK. The CDR3 nucleotides read TGTGCCAGCAGCCACGGACAGGACAATAATGAAAAACTGTTTTTT. Translating it yields CASSHGQDNNEKLFF.

The J gene is TRBJ2-2, the V gene TRBV2; no definite D call. The CDR3 consists of 15 residues. The V end lost 3 bases, the J end lost 1 base, and 9 bases lay between the germline ends. In germline, CDR1 is SNHLY, CDR2 FYNNEI. The DNA of the CDR3 is TGTGCCAGCAGTGATGCAGACAAGAACACCGGGGAGCTGTTTTTT. Protein: CASSDADKNTGELFF. The full variable domain, completed using reference TRBV2 and TRBJ2-2, is EPEVTQTPSHQVTQMGQEVILRCVPISNHLYFYWYRQILGQKVEFLVSFYNNEISEKSEIFDDQFSVERPDGSNFTLKIRSTKLEDSAMYFCASSDADKNTGELFFGEGSRLTVL.